The sequence of this TCR beta chain was determined in a study of T-cell memory formation after mild COVID-19. Whole-study context: Largely, TCR clusters stayed within a single donor.

This CDR3 is 14 amino acids long. Trimming cost V 4 bases and J 10 bases; bases outside gene matches: 6. From the 5' RACE reads, TCRdb called clonotypes with MiXCR, one entry per CDR3 protein. The sample contains roughly 180,000 distinct CDR3 sequences, 9.5% to 13% of which appear only once. The sample consisted of PBMCs or a T cell subset sorted from them (not recorded which). The receptor was isolated from a man aged 18-30 years who had mild COVID-19 (a few samples of this study predate the infection). Cell type and time point are not known. The J gene is TRBJ2-1, the V gene TRBV12-3 or TRBV12-4; TRBD1 aligns across 11 bases. Here the CDR3 DNA reads TGTGCCAGCAGTTCGGACAGGGGGCCCAGCGAGCAGTTCTTC. Translation gives CASSSDRGPSEQFF.